Presented here are 19 T cell receptor beta chains from one specimen sequenced in a study of blood T cell repertoires in COVID-19. Repertoires were generated with immunoSEQ multiplex PCR, while TCRdb's copy carries only in-frame clones and drops some. The repertoire holds about 270,000 clones, with under 90% as singletons. Input material: peripheral blood. All receptors derive from a human donor in a cohort sampled during active COVID-19.

This clone was picked up one time. The gene calls are TRBV6-6 and TRBJ1-6; weak D call: TRBD1 (5 bases). CDR1 and CDR2 (germline): MNHNY, SVGAGI (reference sequence). The V gene lost 6 bases and the J gene lost 6 bases, with 12 bases spanning the gap. This CDR3 is built from 14 residues. The CDR3 coding sequence is TGTGCCAGCAGCCCCGGGGACTTTAATTCACCCCTCCACTTT. It encodes CASSPGDFNSPLHF.

The chain uses TRBV7-9 and TRBJ2-5; 7 bases align to TRBD1. In germline, CDR1 is SEHNR, CDR2 FQNEAQ (reference sequence). The CDR3 loop spans 14 amino acids. With 4 bases clipped from V and 6 bases from J, the junction kept 8 bases outside the gene matches. CDR3 residues: CASSSLSDRQTQYF. In nucleotides, the CDR3 is TGTGCCAGCAGCTCCCTATCGGACAGGCAGACCCAGTACTTC.

This clone was counted once. The rearrangement links TRBV19 to TRBJ2-1, with a possible D match to TRBD1 (5 bases). CDR1 and CDR2 from the germline V gene are LNHDA and SQIVND (reference sequence). V was cut by 3 bases and J by 7 bases, with 13 bases left in between. The CDR3 totals 14 residues. CDR3 amino acids: CASSIVGVGNEQFF. The CDR3 DNA reads TGTGCCAGTAGTATTGTAGGGGTCGGGAATGAGCAGTTCTTC.

The chain combines TRBV24-1 with TRBJ2-1; TRBD1 matches 7 bases. The CDR3 contains 16 residues. Trimming removed 3 bases from V and 6 bases from J; junction bases left unmatched: 10. The germline V gene has CDR1 KGHDR and CDR2 SFDVKD. CDR3 in amino acids: CATSDPRPGQFNEQFF. DNA of the CDR3: TGTGCCACCAGTGATCCACGTCCGGGACAGTTCAATGAGCAGTTCTTC.

This clone has at least ten counts. The V gene is TRBV12-3 or TRBV12-4, the J gene TRBJ1-1; D call uncertain. V shed 6 bases and J shed 3 bases, with 11 bases lying between them. The CDR3 is 13 amino acids. DNA for the CDR3: TGTGCCAGCAGCCTCTACCCCGACACTGAAGCTTTCTTT. It encodes CASSLYPDTEAFF.

The genes are TRBV6-5 and TRBJ1-2; maybe TRBD1 (6 bases). The V end lost 7 bases, the J end lost 5 bases, and 14 bases lay between the germline ends. The CDR3 runs to 13 residues. Germline V CDR1 and CDR2: MNHEY, SVGAGI. CDR3 DNA sequence: TGTGCCAGCACCCCTAGGGGGGGGTATGGCTACACCTTC. Its protein product is CASTPRGGYGYTF.

The chain is built from TRBV6-5 and TRBJ1-2; D is possibly TRBD1 (6 bases). V was shortened by 6 bases and J by 0 bases, with 11 bases between the two germline ends. In germline, CDR1 is MNHEY, CDR2 SVGAGI. The CDR3 runs to 14 residues. The CDR3 bases are TGTGCCAGCAGACGACAGGCCTCTAACTATGGCTACACCTTC. Translated, it gives CASRRQASNYGYTF.

J is TRBJ1-2 and V is TRBV2; TRBD1 aligns across 10 bases. The CDR3 has 15 amino acids. Trimming cost V 6 bases and J 5 bases; bases outside gene matches: 9. The germline V gene has CDR1 SNHLY and CDR2 FYNNEI. The CDR3: CASSPGQGVGYGYTF. The CDR3 DNA sequence: TGTGCCAGCAGCCCCGGACAGGGGGTGGGTTATGGCTACACCTTC. Based on the CDR3 plus reference TRBV2 and TRBJ1-2, the full variable domain is EPEVTQTPSHQVTQMGQEVILRCVPISNHLYFYWYRQILGQKVEFLVSFYNNEISEKSEIFDDQFSVERPDGSNFTLKIRSTKLEDSAMYFCASSPGQGVGYGYTFGSGTRLTVV.

The rearrangement uses TRBV11-3 and TRBJ2-1; 7 bases fit TRBD2. Germline values: CDR1 SGHNT, CDR2 YENEEA. CDR3 size: 16 residues. The V gene end was trimmed by 5 bases and the J gene end by 3 bases; junction bases not matched to a gene: 10. CDR3 loop: CASSDAVGDYYNEQFF. Here the CDR3 DNA reads TGTGCCAGCAGCGACGCGGTTGGGGACTACTACAATGAGCAGTTCTTC.

The gene calls are TRBV28 and TRBJ1-5; D possibly corresponds to TRBD1 (6 bases). Trimming removed 6 bases from V and 5 bases from J, with 23 bases in between. The length of the CDR3 is 17 residues. Germline V gene sequence: CDR1 MDHEN, CDR2 SYDVKM. CDR3 region: CASSSIRGGQIDQPQHF. CDR3 in DNA: TGTGCCAGCAGCTCCATCCGGGGGGGGCAGATCGATCAGCCCCAGCATTTT.

The CDR3 bases are TGTGCCAGCAGCTTACGACTAGACCCCTGCACAGATACGCAGTATTTT. Protein sequence: CASSLRLDPCTDTQYF. The V call is TRBV21-1, the J call TRBJ2-3; TRBD2, as called in the table, went unchecked against the DNA. TRBV21-1 is given as a pseudogene. The CDR3 runs 16 residues.

The CDR3 spells CASSSSSYNEQFF. The CDR3 nucleotides read TGTGCCAGCAGTTCGAGCTCCTACAATGAGCAGTTCTTC. The V call is TRBV27, the J call TRBJ2-1, with D uncertain. The length of the CDR3 is 13 residues. Germline assignment: CDR1 MNHEY and CDR2 SMNVEV (reference sequence). The V end lost 4 bases, the J end lost 0 bases, and 4 bases lay between the germline ends.

The V call is TRBV28, the J call TRBJ2-3, with a weak D call TRBD2 (6 bases). Per germline, CDR1 MDHEN and CDR2 SYDVKM. The CDR3 spans 14 residues. V was trimmed by 3 bases and J by 7 bases, leaving 14 bases between them. Written as DNA, the CDR3 is TGTGCCAGCAGTTTGGGGGGTGCCGGGTATACGCAGTATTTT. Its translation: CASSLGGAGYTQYF.

The chain uses TRBV2 and TRBJ1-2; 12 nucleotides align to TRBD1. There are 15 residues in the CDR3. CDR1 and CDR2 from the germline V gene are SNHLY and FYNNEI. V dropped 5 bases and J dropped 8; count of bases not matched to a gene: 9. The CDR3 sequence is CASSPRGQGALGYTF. In DNA, the CDR3 is TGTGCCAGCAGTCCTAGGGGACAGGGGGCTCTGGGCTACACCTTC.

The genes are TRBV6-5 and TRBJ1-2; tentatively, D is TRBD1 (5 bases). V gave up 6 bases and J gave up 8 bases, with 22 bases separating them. Germline lookup yields CDR1 MNHEY and CDR2 SVGAGI. CDR3 length equals 15 residues. The CDR3 region has the DNA TGTGCCAGCAGGGACGGAGATTCTCAGGGTAGGGGCTACACCTTC. It yields the protein CASRDGDSQGRGYTF.

The rearrangement uses TRBV5-4 and TRBJ1-5, with D possibly TRBD1 on 6 matching bases. CDR3 size: 14 residues. CDR1 and CDR2 (germline): SGHNT, YYREEE (reference sequence). Trimming cost V 4 bases and J 0 bases, with 8 bases left between them. CDR3 residues: CASSNRDSNQPQHF. The CDR3 DNA sequence: TGTGCCAGCAGCAACAGGGATAGCAATCAGCCCCAGCATTTT.

The genes are TRBV10-3 and TRBJ2-2, with TRBD2 matching 10 bases. The trim removed 10 bases at V and 2 bases at J, leaving 19 bases unmatched. The germline CDR1 and CDR2 sequences are ENHRY and SYGVKD. The CDR3 is 19 residues long. CDR3 residues: CATRKRGSSGSFNTGELFF. CDR3 sequence (DNA): TGTGCCACCCGAAAAAGAGGGTCTAGCGGGAGTTTTAACACCGGGGAGCTGTTTTTT.

The V call is TRBV5-1, the J call TRBJ2-1, with 10 bases identical to TRBD2. The CDR3 contains 15 residues. CDR1 is SGHRS, CDR2 YFSETQ, per germline. V dropped 7 bases and J dropped 3; count of bases not matched to a gene: 7. The CDR3 loop reads CASGTGTSDYNEQFF. In DNA form, the CDR3 reads TGCGCCAGCGGAACCGGGACTAGCGACTACAATGAGCAGTTCTTC.

The V gene is TRBV5-4, the J gene TRBJ1-2; 11 bases align to TRBD1. CDR3 length: 18 amino acids. In germline, CDR1 is SGHNT, CDR2 YYREEE (reference sequence). With 4 bases clipped from V and 2 bases from J, the junction kept 13 bases outside the gene matches. DNA of the CDR3: TGTGCCAGCAGCCCCGGGACAGGGGGTTTACTTGCAAACTATGGCTACACCTTC. Amino acid sequence: CASSPGTGGLLANYGYTF.